This T cell receptor (beta chain) was recovered during a study of blood T cells in healthy people across ages. This clonotype was counted a few times. The target antigen is unknown. Study-level findings and limits: As naive T cell percentage varied, TCR beta diversity correlated strongly with it.

The study drew donors from healthy Caucasian individuals in Russia aged about 6 to 90. Staff drew 8 to 10 milliliters of peripheral blood from each donor. The use of a sample-barcoded 5' primer and a J-beta primer mix characterized a second PCR of about 7 to 12 cycles. MiXCR, applied by TCRdb to the 5' RACE reads, yields one record per CDR3 protein. The table shows around 850,000 distinct CDR3 sequences, with around 36% occurring only once. With 6 bases removed from V and 0 bases from J, the gap between germline ends came to 12 bases. This CDR3 is 16 amino acids long. CDR1 is SGHTA and CDR2 is FQGNSA in the germline V gene.

The chain has TRBV7-2 and TRBJ2-6; D is undetermined. The TCR comes from a man aged 18 to 30 in good health. Input material: blood. CDR3 sequence (DNA): TGTGCCAGCAGACGATCCAGCCGCTCTGGGGCCAACGTCCTGACTTTC. Translated, it gives CASRRSSRSGANVLTF.